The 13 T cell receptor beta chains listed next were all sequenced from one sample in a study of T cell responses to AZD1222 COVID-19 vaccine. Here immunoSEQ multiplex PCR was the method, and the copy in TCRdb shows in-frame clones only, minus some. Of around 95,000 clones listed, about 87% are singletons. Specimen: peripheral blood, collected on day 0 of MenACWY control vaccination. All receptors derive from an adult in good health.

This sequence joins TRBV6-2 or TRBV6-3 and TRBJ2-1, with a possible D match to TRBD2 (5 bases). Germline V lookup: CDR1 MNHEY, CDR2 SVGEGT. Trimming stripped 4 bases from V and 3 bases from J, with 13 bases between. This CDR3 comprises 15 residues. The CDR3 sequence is CASSSGPRGYNEQFF. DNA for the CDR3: TGTGCCAGCAGTTCTGGACCCCGGGGCTACAATGAGCAGTTCTTC.

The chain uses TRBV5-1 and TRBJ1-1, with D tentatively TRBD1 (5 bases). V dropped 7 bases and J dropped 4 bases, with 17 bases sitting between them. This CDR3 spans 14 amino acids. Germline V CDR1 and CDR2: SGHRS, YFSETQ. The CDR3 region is CASGQGNGGTEAFF. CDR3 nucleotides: TGCGCCAGCGGCCAGGGTAACGGGGGCACTGAAGCTTTCTTT.

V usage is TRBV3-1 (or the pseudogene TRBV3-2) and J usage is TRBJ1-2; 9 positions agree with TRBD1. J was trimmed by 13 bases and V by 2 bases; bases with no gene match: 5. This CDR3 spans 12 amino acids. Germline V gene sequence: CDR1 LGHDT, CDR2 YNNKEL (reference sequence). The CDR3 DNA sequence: TGTGCCAGCAGCCAACCCGGACAGGGGCCCACCTTC. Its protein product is CASSQPGQGPTF.

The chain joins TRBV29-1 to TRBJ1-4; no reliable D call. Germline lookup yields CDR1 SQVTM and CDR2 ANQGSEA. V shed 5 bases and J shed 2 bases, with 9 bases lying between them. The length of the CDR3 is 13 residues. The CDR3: CSVQGSTNEKLFF. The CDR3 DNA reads TGCAGCGTTCAAGGGTCTACTAATGAAAAACTGTTTTTT.

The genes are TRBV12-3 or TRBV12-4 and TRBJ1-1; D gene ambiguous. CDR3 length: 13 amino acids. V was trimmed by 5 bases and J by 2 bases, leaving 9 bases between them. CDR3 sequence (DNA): TGTGCCAGCAGTCCTACTAGAAACACTGAAGCTTTCTTT. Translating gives CASSPTRNTEAFF.

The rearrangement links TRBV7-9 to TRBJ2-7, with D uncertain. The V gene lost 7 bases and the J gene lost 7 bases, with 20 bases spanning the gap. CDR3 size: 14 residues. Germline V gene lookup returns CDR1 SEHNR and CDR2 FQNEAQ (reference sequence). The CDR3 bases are TGTGCCAGCACCGTTCGAGGCGACCTGGGGGAGCAGTACTTC. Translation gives CASTVRGDLGEQYF.

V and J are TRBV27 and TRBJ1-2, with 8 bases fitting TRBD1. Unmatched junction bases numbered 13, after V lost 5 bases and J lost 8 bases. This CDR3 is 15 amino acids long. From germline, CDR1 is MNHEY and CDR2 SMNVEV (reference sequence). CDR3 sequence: CASSVTPGQGRGYTF. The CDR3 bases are TGTGCCAGCAGTGTTACCCCCGGACAGGGAAGAGGCTACACCTTC.

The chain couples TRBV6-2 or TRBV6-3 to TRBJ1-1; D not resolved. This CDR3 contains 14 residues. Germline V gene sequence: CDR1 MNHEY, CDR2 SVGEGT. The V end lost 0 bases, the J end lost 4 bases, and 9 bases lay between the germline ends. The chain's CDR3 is CASSYSEGITEAFF. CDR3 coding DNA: TGTGCCAGCAGTTACTCCGAAGGGATCACTGAAGCTTTCTTT.

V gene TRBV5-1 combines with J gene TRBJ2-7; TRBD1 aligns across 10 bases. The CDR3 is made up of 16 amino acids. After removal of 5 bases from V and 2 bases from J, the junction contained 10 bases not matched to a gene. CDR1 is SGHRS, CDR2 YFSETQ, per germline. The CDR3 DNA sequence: TGCGCCAGCAGTTCCGGGACAGGGGTACTTCCCTACGAGCAGTACTTC. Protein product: CASSSGTGVLPYEQYF.

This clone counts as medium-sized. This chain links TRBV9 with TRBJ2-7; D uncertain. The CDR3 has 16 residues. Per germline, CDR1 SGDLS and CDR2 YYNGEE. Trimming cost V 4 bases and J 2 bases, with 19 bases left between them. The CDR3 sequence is CASSPQPKLAPYEQYF. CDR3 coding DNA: TGTGCCAGCAGCCCCCAACCAAAATTGGCCCCCTACGAGCAGTACTTC.

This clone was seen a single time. The CDR3 sequence is CASNPTGGALLRGYTF. The CDR3 DNA sequence: TGTGCCAGCAACCCTACAGGGGGTGCCCTACTTAGGGGCTACACCTTC. The rearrangement uses TRBV27 and TRBJ1-2; 8 bases fit TRBD1. The junction had 18 bases not matched to a gene; V was cut back by 7 bases and J by 8 bases. Germline-derived CDR1 and CDR2 are MNHEY and SMNVEV (reference sequence). The CDR3 is 16 residues long.

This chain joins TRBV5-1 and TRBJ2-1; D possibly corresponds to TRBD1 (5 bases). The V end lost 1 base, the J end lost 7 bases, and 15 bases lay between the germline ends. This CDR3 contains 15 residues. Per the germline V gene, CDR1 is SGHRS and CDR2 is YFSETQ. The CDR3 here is CASSLMWGSGNEQFF. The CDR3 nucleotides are TGCGCCAGCAGCTTGATGTGGGGCAGTGGTAATGAGCAGTTCTTC.

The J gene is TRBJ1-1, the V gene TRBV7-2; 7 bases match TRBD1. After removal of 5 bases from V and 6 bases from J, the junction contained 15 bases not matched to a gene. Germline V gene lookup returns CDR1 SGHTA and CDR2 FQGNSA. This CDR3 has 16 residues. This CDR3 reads CASSATPSGGRPEAFF. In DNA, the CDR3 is TGTGCCAGCAGCGCCACCCCTTCAGGGGGGAGACCTGAAGCTTTCTTT.